This T cell receptor beta chain was observed in a study of blood T cell repertoires in COVID-19. Study-level information: Acute and convalescent COVID-19 samples came from the United States, Italy and Spain.

Data came from immunoSEQ multiplex PCR; TCRdb stores just in-frame clones and leaves some out. The repertoire holds some 62,000 clones, with approximately 80% as singletons. From germline, CDR1 is SEHNR and CDR2 FQNEAQ (reference sequence). This CDR3 contains 14 residues. The J segment lost 5 bases and the V segment lost 4 bases, leaving 7 bases of the junction unmatched. Sequences were obtained from peripheral blood. This chain connects TRBV7-9 to TRBJ1-2, with 7 positions matching TRBD1. The TCR was taken from a woman older than 75 with active or convalescent COVID-19. CDR3 residues: CASSSNRGEYGYTF. In DNA form, the CDR3 reads TGTGCCAGCAGCTCAAACAGGGGAGAATATGGCTACACCTTC.